This TCR beta chain came from a study of cytomegalovirus exposure and HLA in healthy donors. Findings and caveats of the study: Both high specificity and high sensitivity reportedly marked the classifier's diagnosis of cytomegalovirus status. Cytomegalovirus-associated status was assigned to some 180 TCR beta chains. For most TCR sequences rarity was the rule, although some public TCRs occurred in many donors.

The donors were part of the validation cohort, which consisted of roughly 120 subjects and was separate from the first cohort of roughly 620 subjects. Concerning this clone: Its antigen is still unknown.

The CDR3 loop spans 14 amino acids. The germline CDR1 and CDR2 sequences are SGHRS and YFSETQ. V shed 3 bases, J shed 7 bases, and the junction held 7 bases outside the gene matches. Some clones are missing from TCRdb's copy, which holds only in-frame ones; the method was immunoSEQ multiplex PCR. This table holds 220,000 or so clones, less than 90% found once. The chain couples TRBV5-1 to TRBJ2-7; 10 nucleotides align to TRBD1. Sequencing used PBMCs. The TCR comes from a woman aged 18-30 years in good health and CMV-seronegative. CDR3 sequence (DNA): TGCGCCAGCAGCTCACGACAGGGGGCTGGTGAGCAGTACTTC. The encoded protein is CASSSRQGAGEQYF.